This T cell receptor (beta chain) was retrieved from a study of blood T cells in healthy people across ages. Study-level points and caveats: There were more naive CD4+ cells and higher diversity in long-lived donors than in aged donors.

A J-beta primer mix and a sample-barcoded 5' primer were used in a second PCR of roughly 7 to 12 cycles. A single record per CDR3 protein comes from TCRdb applying MiXCR to the 5' RACE reads. The table lists around 1,500,000 distinct CDR3 sequences, 42% of them singletons, with roughly 7.9% in the top ten. A few counts support this clonotype. No antigen is known for it. Russia was home to the donors, healthy Caucasian individuals aged roughly 6 to 95. Germline V gives CDR1 MNHEY, CDR2 SVGAGI. Germline trimming cut 4 bases from V and 5 bases from J; bases unmatched to any gene: 12. The CDR3 loop spans 17 amino acids.

Sequenced: blood. The J gene is TRBJ1-5, the V gene TRBV6-5; TRBD1 aligns across 9 bases. The sequence came from a woman aged 18-35 years in good health. The CDR3 nucleotides are TGTGCCAGCAGTTCGGGTTACAGGGGGCTTGTTTATCAGCCCCAGCATTTT. It specifies CASSSGYRGLVYQPQHF.